The 10 T cell receptor beta chains in this list originate from one sample, sequenced in a study of T cells in Graves' hyperthyroidism and ophthalmopathy. The TCR beta CDR3 regions underwent amplification using RNA transcripts as the source. First-round RT-PCR of the TCR CDR3 relied on the HTBI primer set. TCRdb used MiXCR to reprocess the multiplex PCR reads, holding one entry per CDR3 protein. The repertoire holds around 520,000 distinct CDR3 sequences, with about 14% as singletons. The specimen was blood. All receptors come from a middle-aged woman with Graves' hyperthyroidism.

This clonotype came up many times. The chain links TRBV7-2 to TRBJ2-5; 10 nucleotides match TRBD1. This CDR3 is built from 15 residues. The V gene's germline CDR1 is SGHTA and CDR2 FQGNSA. The V gene end was trimmed by 7 bases and the J gene end by 4 bases; junction bases not matched to a gene: 9. DNA for the CDR3: TGTGCCAGCACCCCGGGACAGGGGCGGGCAGAGACCCAGTACTTC. As protein: CASTPGQGRAETQYF.

This clonotype was picked up many times. This chain connects TRBV28 to TRBJ2-5; 7 bases are a match to TRBD2. Germline CDR1 is MDHEN and CDR2 is SYDVKM. CDR3 length: 16 amino acids. V lost 7 bases and J lost 5; bases outside the gene matches: 16. The CDR3 sequence is CASTPLGGENRETQYF. As DNA, the CDR3 is TGTGCCAGCACTCCGTTGGGGGGGGAGAATCGGGAGACCCAGTACTTC. Variable domain in full (rest from reference TRBV28 and TRBJ2-5): DVKVTQSSRYLVKRTGEKVFLECVQDMDHENMFWYRQDPGLGLRLIYFSYDVKMKEKGDIPEGYSVSREKKERFSLILESASTNQTSMYLCASTPLGGENRETQYFGPGTRLLVL.

The sample holds a few counts of this clonotype. Relative to the germline gene, one junction end is altered; a read error may explain this. This rearrangement joins TRBV6-1 to TRBJ1-1; the match to TRBD1 covers 11 bases. CDR1 and CDR2 from the germline V gene are MNHNS and SASEGT. The length of the CDR3 is 14 residues. DNA of the CDR3: TGCGCCAGCAGTGATGGGACAGGGGGCACTGAAGCTTTCTTT. Translated, it gives CASSDGTGGTEAFF.

The rearrangement joins TRBV5-1 to TRBJ1-5; possible D gene TRBD1, 6 bases. Germline CDR1 is SGHRS and CDR2 is YFSETQ. The CDR3 spans 16 residues. Trimming stripped 1 base from V and 4 bases from J, with 15 bases between. The CDR3 spells CASSLFGGSNNQPQHF. CDR3 nucleotide sequence: TGCGCCAGCAGCTTGTTCGGGGGCTCGAATAATCAGCCCCAGCATTTT.

This clonotype has only a few counts. The chain has TRBV13 and TRBJ1-1; TRBD1 aligns across 7 bases. The CDR3 contains 14 residues. From germline, CDR1 is PRHDT and CDR2 FYEKMQ (reference sequence). V dropped 5 bases and J dropped 3; count of bases not matched to a gene: 6. CDR3 sequence: CASSRDSLDTEAFF. CDR3 nucleotide sequence: TGTGCCAGCAGCCGGGACAGTTTGGACACTGAAGCTTTCTTT.

The chain couples TRBV4-1 to TRBJ2-1; 8 nucleotides match TRBD1. The CDR3 spans 13 residues. J lost 10 bases, V lost 3 bases, and 5 bases had no gene match. Germline CDR1 MGHRA, CDR2 YSYEKL. For the CDR3, the DNA is TGCGCCAGCAGCCATCCTCCAGGGGGCGAGCAGTTCTTC. Amino acids: CASSHPPGGEQFF.

This clonotype was seen a single time. A read error is possible here, since a much larger clone lies one base away. The CDR3 is CASSCLAGGPQNEQFF. The CDR3 DNA reads TGCGCCAGCAGCTGTCTAGCGGGAGGGCCTCAGAATGAGCAGTTCTTC. The chain couples TRBV5-1 to TRBJ2-1; 12 nucleotides match TRBD2. Germline CDR1 and CDR2: SGHRS and YFSETQ. The length of the CDR3 is 16 residues. The V segment lost 3 bases and the J segment 7 bases; nucleotides outside the gene matches: 8.

V and J are TRBV5-8 and TRBJ1-2; weak D call: TRBD1 (6 bases). The CDR3 has 15 residues. The ends were cut back, 1 base at V and 5 bases at J, with 15 bases in the middle. Germline loops: CDR1 SGHTS, CDR2 YDEGEE. In DNA form, the CDR3 reads TGTGCCAGCAGCTTGTTTCTGGGGGCAGAGTATGGCTACACCTTC. This sequence encodes CASSLFLGAEYGYTF.

On this clonotype: One base away lies a much larger clone, so this may be a sequencing read error. The rearrangement uses TRBV12-3 or TRBV12-4 and TRBJ1-4, with 12 nucleotides matching TRBD1. The length of the CDR3 is 16 residues. J gave up 11 bases and V 5 bases, and 12 bases lay outside the gene matches. The CDR3 sequence: CASSTGTGGAVGKLFF. In DNA, the CDR3 is TGTGCCAGCAGTACCGGGACAGGGGGCGCCGTGGGTAAACTGTTTTTT.

This clonotype showed up many times. This rearrangement joins TRBV6-1 to TRBJ1-5; the D is unclear. Trimming shortened V by 3 bases and J by 4 bases, and 7 bases separated the two germline ends. The V gene's germline CDR1 is MNHNS and CDR2 SASEGT. The CDR3 covers 13 residues. CDR3 amino acids: CASSDRPNQPQHF. Here the CDR3 DNA reads TGTGCCAGCAGTGACAGGCCTAATCAGCCCCAGCATTTT.